The present T cell receptor beta chain was sequenced within a study of T cell repertoires in cytomegalovirus infection. Whole-study findings and limits: HLA-C-restricted CMV-specific TCR beta clonotypes prevailed in the ex vivo response.

TCRdb re-called the reads through MiXCR, storing one row per CDR3 protein. Of roughly 230,000 distinct CDR3 sequences in the sample, 22% were seen once. The V gene end was trimmed by 5 bases and the J gene end by 3 bases; junction bases not matched to a gene: 4. Looked up from germline, CDR1 is SGHTA and CDR2 is FQGNSA. This CDR3 has 14 residues. This clonotype was found many times. The antigen is unknown. This chain links TRBV7-2 with TRBJ1-5, with 7 bases fitting TRBD1. The clonotype was recovered from a human donor in good health (CMV status not recorded). Some clones in this sample may be carry-over from other donors' samples. Input material: CD8+ T cells from PBMCs. CDR3 in DNA: TGTGCCAGCAGCCTCGGGACAGCCAATCAGCCCCAGCATTTT. It codes for CASSLGTANQPQHF.